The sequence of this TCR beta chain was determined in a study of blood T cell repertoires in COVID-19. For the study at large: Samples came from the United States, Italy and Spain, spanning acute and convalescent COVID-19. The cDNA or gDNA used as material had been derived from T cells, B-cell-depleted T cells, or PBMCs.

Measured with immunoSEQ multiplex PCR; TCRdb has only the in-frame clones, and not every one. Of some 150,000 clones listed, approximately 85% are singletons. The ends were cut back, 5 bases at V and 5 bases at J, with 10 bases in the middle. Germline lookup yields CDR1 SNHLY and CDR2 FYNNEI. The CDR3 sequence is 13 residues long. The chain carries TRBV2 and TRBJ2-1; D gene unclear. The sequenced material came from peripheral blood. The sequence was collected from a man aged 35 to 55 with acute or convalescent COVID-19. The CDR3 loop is CASSWPANNEQFF. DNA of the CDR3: TGTGCCAGCAGTTGGCCCGCAAACAATGAGCAGTTCTTC.